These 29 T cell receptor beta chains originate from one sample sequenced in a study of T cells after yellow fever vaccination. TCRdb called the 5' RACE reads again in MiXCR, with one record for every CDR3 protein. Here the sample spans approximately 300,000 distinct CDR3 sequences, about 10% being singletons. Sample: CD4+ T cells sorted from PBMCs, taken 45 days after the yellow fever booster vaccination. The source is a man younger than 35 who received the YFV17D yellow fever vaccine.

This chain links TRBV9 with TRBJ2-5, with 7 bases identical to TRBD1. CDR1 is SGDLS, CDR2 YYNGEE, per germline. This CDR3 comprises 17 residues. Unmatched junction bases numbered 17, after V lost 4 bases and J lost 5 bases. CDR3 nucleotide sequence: TGTGCCAGCAGCCCCTCCCCTTCGACAGGGCAAGGGGAGACCCAGTACTTC. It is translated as CASSPSPSTGQGETQYF.

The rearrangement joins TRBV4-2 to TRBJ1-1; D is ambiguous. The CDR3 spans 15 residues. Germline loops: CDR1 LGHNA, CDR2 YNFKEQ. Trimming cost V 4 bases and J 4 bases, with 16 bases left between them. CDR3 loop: CASSPRRSGGTEAFF. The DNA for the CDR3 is TGTGCCAGCAGCCCGCGCAGGAGCGGAGGCACTGAAGCTTTCTTT.

The CDR3 DNA is TGCGCCAGCAGCCCTAGTGGGGATAGCAATCAGCCCCAGCATTTT. Translating gives CASSPSGDSNQPQHF. This chain uses TRBV5-1 with TRBJ1-5; D not certain. Germline V lookup: CDR1 SGHRS, CDR2 YFSETQ. Trimming took off 4 bases at V and 0 bases at J, with 11 bases between the two ends. The CDR3 loop spans 15 amino acids.

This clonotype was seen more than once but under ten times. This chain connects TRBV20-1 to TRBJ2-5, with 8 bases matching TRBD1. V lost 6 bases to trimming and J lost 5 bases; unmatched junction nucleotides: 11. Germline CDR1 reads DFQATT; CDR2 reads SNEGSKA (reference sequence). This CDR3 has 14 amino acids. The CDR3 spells CSAPLDRARETQYF. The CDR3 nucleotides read TGCAGTGCCCCGCTGGACAGGGCCCGGGAGACCCAGTACTTC.

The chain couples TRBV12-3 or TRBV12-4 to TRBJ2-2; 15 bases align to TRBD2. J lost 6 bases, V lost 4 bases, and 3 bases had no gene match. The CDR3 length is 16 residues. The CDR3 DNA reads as TGTGCCAGCAGTTGGACTAGCGGGGGGGCCCCCGGGGAGCTGTTTTTT. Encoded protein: CASSWTSGGAPGELFF.

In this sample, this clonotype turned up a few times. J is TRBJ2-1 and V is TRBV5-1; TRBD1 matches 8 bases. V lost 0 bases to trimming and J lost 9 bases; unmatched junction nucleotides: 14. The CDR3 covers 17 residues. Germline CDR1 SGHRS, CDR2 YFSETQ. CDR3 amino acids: CASSLAPPPTGGIEQFF. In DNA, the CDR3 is TGCGCCAGCAGCTTGGCCCCCCCCCCCACAGGGGGAATTGAGCAGTTCTTC.

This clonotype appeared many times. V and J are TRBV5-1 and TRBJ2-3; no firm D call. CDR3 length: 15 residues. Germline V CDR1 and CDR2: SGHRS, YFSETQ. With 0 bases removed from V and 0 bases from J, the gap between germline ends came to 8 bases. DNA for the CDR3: TGCGCCAGCAGCTTGGCCACACGAAGCACAGATACGCAGTATTTT. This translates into CASSLATRSTDTQYF.

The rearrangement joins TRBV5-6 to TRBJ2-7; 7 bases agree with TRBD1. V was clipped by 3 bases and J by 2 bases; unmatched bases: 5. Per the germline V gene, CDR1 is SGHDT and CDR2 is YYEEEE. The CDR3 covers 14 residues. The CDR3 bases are TGTGCCAGCAGCTCCAGACAGGGTCCCTACGAGCAGTACGTC. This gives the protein CASSSRQGPYEQYV.

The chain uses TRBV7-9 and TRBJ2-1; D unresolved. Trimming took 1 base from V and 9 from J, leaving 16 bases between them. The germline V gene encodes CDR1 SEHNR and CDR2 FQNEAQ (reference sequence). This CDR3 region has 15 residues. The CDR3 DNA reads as TGTGCCAGCAGCTTAGATTCATGGCAACGGACTGAGCAGTTCTTC. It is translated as CASSLDSWQRTEQFF.

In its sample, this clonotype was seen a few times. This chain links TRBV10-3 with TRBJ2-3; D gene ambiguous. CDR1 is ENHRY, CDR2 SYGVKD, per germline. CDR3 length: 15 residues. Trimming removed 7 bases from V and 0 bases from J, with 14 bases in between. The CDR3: CAITKELTSTDTQYF. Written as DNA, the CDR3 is TGTGCCATCACCAAGGAATTAACTAGCACAGATACGCAGTATTTT.

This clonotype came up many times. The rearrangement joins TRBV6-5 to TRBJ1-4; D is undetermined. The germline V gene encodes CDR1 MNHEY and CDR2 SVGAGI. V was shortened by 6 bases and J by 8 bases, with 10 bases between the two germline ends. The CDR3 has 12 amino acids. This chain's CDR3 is CASRTGREKLFF. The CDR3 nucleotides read TGTGCCAGCAGGACGGGCAGGGAAAAACTGTTTTTT.

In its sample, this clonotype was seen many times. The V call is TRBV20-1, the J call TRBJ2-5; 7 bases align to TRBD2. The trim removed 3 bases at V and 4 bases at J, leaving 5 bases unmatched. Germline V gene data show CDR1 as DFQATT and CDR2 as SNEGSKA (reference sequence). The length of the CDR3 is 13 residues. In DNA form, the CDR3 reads TGCAGTGCTAGCGGGGGGTCTTCAGAGACCCAGTACTTC. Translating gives CSASGGSSETQYF.

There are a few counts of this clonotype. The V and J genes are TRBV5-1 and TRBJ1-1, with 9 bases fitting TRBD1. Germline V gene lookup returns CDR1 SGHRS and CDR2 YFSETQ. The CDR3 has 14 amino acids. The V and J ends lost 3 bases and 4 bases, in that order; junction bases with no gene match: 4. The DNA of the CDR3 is TGCGCCAGCAGCTCACAGACAGGGGGCACTGAAGCTTTCTTT. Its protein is CASSSQTGGTEAFF.

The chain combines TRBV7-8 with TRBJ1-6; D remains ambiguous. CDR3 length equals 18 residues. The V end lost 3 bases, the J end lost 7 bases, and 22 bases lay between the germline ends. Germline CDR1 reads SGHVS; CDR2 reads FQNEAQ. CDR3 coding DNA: TGTGCCAGCAGCTTGCCCAGCGGTCTGAGCATTCCCAATTCACCCCTCCACTTT. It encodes CASSLPSGLSIPNSPLHF.

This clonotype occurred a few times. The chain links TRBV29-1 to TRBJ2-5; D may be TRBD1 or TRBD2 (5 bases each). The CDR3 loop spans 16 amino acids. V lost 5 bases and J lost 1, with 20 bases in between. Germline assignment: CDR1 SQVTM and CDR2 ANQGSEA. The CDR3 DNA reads TGCAGCGTTTCCGGGGCCCTCATACCATCCCAAGAGACCCAGTACTTC. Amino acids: CSVSGALIPSQETQYF.

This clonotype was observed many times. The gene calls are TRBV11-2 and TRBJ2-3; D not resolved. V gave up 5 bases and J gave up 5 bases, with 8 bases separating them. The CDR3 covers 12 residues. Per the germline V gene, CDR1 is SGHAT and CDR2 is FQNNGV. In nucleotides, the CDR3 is TGTGCCAGCAGCCTCACGATAGATACGCAGTATTTT. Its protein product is CASSLTIDTQYF.

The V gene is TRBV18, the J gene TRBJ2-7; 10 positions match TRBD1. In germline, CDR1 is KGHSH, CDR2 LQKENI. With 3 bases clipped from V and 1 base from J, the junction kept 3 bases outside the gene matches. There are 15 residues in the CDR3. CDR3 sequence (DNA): TGTGCCAGCTCACCCCGACAGGGGGCTTCCTACGAGCAGTACTTC. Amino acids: CASSPRQGASYEQYF.

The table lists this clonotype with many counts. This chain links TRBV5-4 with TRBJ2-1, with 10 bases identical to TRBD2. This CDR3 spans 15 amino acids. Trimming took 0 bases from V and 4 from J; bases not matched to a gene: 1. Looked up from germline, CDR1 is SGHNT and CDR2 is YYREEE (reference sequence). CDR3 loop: CASSLASGGYNEQFF. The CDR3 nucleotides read TGTGCCAGCAGCTTGGCTAGCGGGGGATACAATGAGCAGTTCTTC.

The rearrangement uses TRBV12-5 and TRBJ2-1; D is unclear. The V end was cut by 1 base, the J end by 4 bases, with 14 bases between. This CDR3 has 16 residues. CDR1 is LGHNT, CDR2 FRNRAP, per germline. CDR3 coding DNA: TGTGCTAGTGGTTTGGCCCTCCTAAGTGGGTACAATGAGCAGTTCTTC. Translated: CASGLALLSGYNEQFF.

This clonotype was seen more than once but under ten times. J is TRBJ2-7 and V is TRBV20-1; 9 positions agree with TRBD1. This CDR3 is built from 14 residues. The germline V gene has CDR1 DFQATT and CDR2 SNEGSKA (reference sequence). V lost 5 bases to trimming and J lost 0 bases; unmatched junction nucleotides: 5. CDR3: CSAGRTGDSYEQYF. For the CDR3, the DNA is TGCAGTGCTGGGCGGACAGGGGACTCCTACGAGCAGTACTTC.

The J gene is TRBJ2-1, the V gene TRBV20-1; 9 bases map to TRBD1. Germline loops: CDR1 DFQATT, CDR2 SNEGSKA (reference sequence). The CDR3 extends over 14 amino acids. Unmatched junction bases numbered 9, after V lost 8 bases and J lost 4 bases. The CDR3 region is CSSGRQGGYNEQFF. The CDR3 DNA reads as TGCAGTTCTGGTAGACAGGGGGGATACAATGAGCAGTTCTTC.

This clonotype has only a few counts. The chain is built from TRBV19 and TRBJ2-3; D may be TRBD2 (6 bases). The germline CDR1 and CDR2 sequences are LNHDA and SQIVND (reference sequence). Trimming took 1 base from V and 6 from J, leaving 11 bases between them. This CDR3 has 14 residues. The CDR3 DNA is TGTGCCAGTAGTATAGGTCTAGCGTCCGATACGCAGTATTTT. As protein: CASSIGLASDTQYF.

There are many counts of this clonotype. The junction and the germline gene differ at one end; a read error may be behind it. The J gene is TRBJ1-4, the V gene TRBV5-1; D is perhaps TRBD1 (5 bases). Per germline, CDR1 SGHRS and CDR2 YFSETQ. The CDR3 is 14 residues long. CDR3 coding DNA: TGTGCCAGCAGTTTGCAGGGTGGGGGTGAAAAACTGTTTTTT. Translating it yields CASSLQGGGEKLFF.

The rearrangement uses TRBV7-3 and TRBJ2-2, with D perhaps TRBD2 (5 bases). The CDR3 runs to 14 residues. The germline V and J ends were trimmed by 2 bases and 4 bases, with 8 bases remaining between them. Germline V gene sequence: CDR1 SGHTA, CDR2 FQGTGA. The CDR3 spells CASSLEGRTGELFF. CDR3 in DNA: TGTGCCAGCAGCTTAGAGGGCCGCACCGGGGAGCTGTTTTTT.

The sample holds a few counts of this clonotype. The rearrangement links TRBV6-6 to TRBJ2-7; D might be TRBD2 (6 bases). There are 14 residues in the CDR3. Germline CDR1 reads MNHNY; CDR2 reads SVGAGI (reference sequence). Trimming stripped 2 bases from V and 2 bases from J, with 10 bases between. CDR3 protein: CASSYGGEAYEQYF. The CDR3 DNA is TGTGCCAGCAGTTACGGCGGGGAGGCCTACGAGCAGTACTTC.

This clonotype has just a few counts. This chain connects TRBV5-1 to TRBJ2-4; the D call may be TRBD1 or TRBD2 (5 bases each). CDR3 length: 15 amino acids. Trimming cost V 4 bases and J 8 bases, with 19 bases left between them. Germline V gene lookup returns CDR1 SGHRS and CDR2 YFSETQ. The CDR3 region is CASSPGQGVKDIQYF. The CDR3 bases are TGCGCCAGCAGCCCGGGGCAGGGTGTCAAGGACATTCAGTACTTC.

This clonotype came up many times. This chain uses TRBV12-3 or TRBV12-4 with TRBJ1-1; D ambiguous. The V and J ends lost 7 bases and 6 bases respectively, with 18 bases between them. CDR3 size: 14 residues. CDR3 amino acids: CASTGRRRSPEAFF. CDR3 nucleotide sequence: TGTGCCAGCACCGGAAGGCGACGTTCCCCTGAAGCTTTCTTT.

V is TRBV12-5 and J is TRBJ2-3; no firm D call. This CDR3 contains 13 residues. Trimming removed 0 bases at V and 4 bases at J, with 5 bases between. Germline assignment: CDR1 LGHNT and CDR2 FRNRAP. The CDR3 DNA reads TGTGCTAGTGGTTTGGTAAATTCAGATACGCAGTATTTT. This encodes CASGLVNSDTQYF.

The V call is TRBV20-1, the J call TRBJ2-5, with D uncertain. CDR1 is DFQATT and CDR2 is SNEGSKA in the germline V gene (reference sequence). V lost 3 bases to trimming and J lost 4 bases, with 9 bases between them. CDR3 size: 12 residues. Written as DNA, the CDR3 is TGCAGTGCTAGCGACAATTTAGAGACCCAGTACTTC. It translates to CSASDNLETQYF.